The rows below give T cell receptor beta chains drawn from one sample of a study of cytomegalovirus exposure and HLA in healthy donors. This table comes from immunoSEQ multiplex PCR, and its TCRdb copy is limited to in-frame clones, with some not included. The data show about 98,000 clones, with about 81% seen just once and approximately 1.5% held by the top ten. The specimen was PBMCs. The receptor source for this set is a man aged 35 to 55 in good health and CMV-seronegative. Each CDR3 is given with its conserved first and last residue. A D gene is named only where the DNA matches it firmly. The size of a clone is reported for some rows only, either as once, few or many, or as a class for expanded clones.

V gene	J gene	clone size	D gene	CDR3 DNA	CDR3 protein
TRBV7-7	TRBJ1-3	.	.	TGTGCCAGCAGCGAAGGACTCGGAAACACCATATATTTT	CASSEGLGNTIYF
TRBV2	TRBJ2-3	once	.	TGTGCCAGCCCCCAGGGTAGCACAGATACGCAGTATTTT	CASPQGSTDTQYF
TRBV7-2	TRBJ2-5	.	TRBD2	TGTGCCAGCAGCTCCAATACACTAGCGGGGGGCAGGGAGACCCAGTACTTC	CASSSNTLAGGRETQYF
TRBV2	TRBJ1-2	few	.	TGTGCCAGCAGTGCGACGGGACTCTTAAATGGCTACACCTTC	CASSATGLLNGYTF
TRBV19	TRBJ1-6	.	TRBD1	TGTGCCAGTAGTATAGATCGGGACAGCTCCTATAATTCACCCCTCCACTTT	CASSIDRDSSYNSPLHF
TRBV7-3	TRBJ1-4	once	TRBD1	TGTGCCAGCAGCTCCGGGACAGGGGGTGAAAAACTGTTTTTT	CASSSGTGGEKLFF
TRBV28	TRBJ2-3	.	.	TGTGCCAGCAGTTTATCTTTCCCTAATACGCAGTATTTT	CASSLSFPNTQYF
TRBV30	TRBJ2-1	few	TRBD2	TGTGCCTGGAGTATGTTAGGACTAGCGGCTAGTAAGCTCTTC	CAWSMLGLAASKLF
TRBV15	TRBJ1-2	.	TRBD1	TGTGCCACCAGCAGAGGTGGACAGGGCAGGAACTATGGCTACACCTTC	CATSRGGQGRNYGYTF
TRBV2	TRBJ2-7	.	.	TGTGCCAGCAGTGAAGGGCAGGGGAACGAGCAGTACTTC	CASSEGQGNEQYF
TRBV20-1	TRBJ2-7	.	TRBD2	TGCAGTGTTAGCGGGGAGAACGAGCAGTACTTC	CSVSGENEQYF
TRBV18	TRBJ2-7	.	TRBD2	TGTGCCAGCTCACCCGGGGGGGTTCCGCCATACGAGCAGTACTTC	CASSPGGVPPYEQYF
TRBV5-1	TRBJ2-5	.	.	TGCGCCAGCAGCTTGGGGGCCGGGGGACCGGCGGGGGAGACCCAGTACTTC	CASSLGAGGPAGETQYF
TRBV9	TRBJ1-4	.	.	TGTGCCAGCAGCGTCGGTCAAGGGGATGAAAAACTGTTTTTT	CASSVGQGDEKLFF
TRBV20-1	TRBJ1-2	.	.	TGCAGTGCGCCAGGGCCCCGGGGCTACACCTTC	CSAPGPRGYTF
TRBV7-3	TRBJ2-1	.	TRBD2	TGTGCCAGCAGCACCCCAATCACTAGCGGGGGTAACAATGAGCAGTTCTTC	CASSTPITSGGNNEQFF
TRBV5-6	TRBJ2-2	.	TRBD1	TGTGCCAGCAGCTTATTGGGACAGACGAACACCGGGGAGCTGTTTTTT	CASSLLGQTNTGELFF
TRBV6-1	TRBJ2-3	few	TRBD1	TGTGCCAGCAGTGGGGACAGGGTGGCGGATACGCAGTATTTT	CASSGDRVADTQYF
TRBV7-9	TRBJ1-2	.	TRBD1	TGTGCCAGCAGCTTCCCTGACAGGGGGCCTGGCTACACCTTC	CASSFPDRGPGYTF
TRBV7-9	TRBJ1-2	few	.	TGTGCCAGCAGCTTAGCGCGGGGTTTTGATGGCTACACCTTC	CASSLARGFDGYTF
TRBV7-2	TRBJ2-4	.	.	TGTGCCAGCAGCTTAAAGGCCTCGGCCGGGGGAGTTCAGTACTTC	CASSLKASAGGVQYF
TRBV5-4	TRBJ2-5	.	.	TGTGCCAGCAGCACCCGACTACAGGGCGGCGAGACCCAGTACTTC	CASSTRLQGGETQYF
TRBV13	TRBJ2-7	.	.	TGTGCCAGCAGCTTAGGTCGACGGGCAAAGGGGTCCTACGAGCAGTACTTC	CASSLGRRAKGSYEQYF
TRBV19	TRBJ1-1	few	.	TGTGCCAGTAGACGGCGGGGGATTGCGAACACTGAAGCTTTCTTT	CASRRRGIANTEAFF
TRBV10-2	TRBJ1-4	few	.	TGCGCCAGTTGTAAGGGGGTTAATGAAAAACTGTTTTTT	CASCKGVNEKLFF
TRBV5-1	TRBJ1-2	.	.	TGCGCCAGCAGCTTGGCCACAGATCCCAAGGGCTACACCTTC	CASSLATDPKGYTF
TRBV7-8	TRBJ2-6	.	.	TGTGCCAGCAGCTTAAGGGGGACCCCTGGGGCCAACGTCCTGACTTTC	CASSLRGTPGANVLTF
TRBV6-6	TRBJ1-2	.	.	TGTGCCAGCAGTACCCGGGACGGGGGTGTTGGCTACACCTTC	CASSTRDGGVGYTF
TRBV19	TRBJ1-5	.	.	TGTGCCAGTAGTAACTATCCCGGCGGCAATCAGCCCCAGCATTTT	CASSNYPGGNQPQHF
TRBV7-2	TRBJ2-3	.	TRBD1	TGTGCCAGCAGCTTAGACAGGGGTAGCACAGATACGCAGTATTTT	CASSLDRGSTDTQYF
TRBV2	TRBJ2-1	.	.	TGTGCCAGCAGCCCCCGGGACATAGGGTGGAATGAGCAGTTCTTC	CASSPRDIGWNEQFF
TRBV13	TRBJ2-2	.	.	TGTGCCAGCAGCCAGTGGAGGTCCGAGGACACCGGGGAGCTGTTTTTT	CASSQWRSEDTGELFF
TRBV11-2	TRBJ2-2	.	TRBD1	TGTGCCACTAGGGACAGGGGGAACACCGGGGAGCTGTTTTTT	CATRDRGNTGELFF
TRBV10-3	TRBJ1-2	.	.	TGTGCCATCAGTGATCTCAGCCAAACAGCGACTAGTGGCTACACCTTC	CAISDLSQTATSGYTF
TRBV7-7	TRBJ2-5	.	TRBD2	TGTGCCAGCAGCTTAGGGTCTAGCGGGGCTGGGACCCAGTACTTC	CASSLGSSGAGTQYF